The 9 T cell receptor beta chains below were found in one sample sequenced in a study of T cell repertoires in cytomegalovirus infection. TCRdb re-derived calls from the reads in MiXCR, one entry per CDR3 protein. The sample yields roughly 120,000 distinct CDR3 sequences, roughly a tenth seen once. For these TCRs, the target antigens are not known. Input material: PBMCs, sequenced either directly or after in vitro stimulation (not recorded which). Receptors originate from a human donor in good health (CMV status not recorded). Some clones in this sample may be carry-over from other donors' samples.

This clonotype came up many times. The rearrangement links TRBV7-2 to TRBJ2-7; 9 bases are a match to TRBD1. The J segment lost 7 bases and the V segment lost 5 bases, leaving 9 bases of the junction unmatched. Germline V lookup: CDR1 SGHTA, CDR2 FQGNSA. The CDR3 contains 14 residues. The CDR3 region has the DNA TGTGCCAGCAGCCCAGGACAGGGGCAAGGGGAGCAGTACGTC. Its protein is CASSPGQGQGEQYV.

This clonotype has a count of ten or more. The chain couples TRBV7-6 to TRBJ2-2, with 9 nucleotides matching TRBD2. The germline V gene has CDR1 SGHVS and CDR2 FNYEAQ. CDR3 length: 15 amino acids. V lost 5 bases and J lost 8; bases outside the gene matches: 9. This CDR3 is CASSPVGLATGELFF. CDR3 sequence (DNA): TGTGCCAGCAGCCCCGTTGGACTAGCGACAGGGGAGCTGTTTTTT.

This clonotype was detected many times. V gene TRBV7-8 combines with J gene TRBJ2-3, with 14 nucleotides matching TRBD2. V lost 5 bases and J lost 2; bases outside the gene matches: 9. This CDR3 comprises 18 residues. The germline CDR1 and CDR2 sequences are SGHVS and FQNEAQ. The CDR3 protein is CASSTTSGRAGYTDTQYF. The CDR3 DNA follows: TGTGCCAGCAGCACGACTAGCGGGAGGGCCGGGTACACAGATACGCAGTATTTT.

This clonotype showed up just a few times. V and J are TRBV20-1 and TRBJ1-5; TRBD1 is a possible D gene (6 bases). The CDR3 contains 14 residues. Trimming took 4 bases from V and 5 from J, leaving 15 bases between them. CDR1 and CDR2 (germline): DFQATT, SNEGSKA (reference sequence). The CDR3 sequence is CSAIPWTEDQPQHF. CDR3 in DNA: TGCAGTGCTATCCCTTGGACAGAAGATCAGCCCCAGCATTTT.

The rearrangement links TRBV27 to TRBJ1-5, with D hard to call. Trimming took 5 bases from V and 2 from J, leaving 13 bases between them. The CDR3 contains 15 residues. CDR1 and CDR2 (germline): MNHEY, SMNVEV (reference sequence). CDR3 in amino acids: CASSPRTTRNQPQHF. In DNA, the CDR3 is TGTGCCAGCAGTCCCAGAACCACCCGCAATCAGCCCCAGCATTTT.

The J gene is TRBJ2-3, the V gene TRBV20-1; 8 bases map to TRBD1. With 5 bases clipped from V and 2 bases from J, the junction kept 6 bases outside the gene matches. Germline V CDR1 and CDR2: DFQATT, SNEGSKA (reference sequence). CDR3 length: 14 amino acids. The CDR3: CSALDRGPTDTQYF. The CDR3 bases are TGCAGTGCTCTAGACAGGGGCCCCACAGATACGCAGTATTTT.

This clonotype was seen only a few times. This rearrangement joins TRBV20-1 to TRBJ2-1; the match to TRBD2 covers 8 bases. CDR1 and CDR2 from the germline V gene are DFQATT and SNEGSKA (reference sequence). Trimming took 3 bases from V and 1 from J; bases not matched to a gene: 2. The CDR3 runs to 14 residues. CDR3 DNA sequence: TGCAGTGCTAGCGGGAGGGCTTCCTACAATGAGCAGTTCTTC. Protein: CSASGRASYNEQFF.

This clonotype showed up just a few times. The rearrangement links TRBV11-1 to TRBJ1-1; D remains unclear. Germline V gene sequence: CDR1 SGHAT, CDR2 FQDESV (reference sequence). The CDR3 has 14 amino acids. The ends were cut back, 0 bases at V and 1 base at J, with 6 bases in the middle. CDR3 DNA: TGTGCCAGCAGCTTAGCGCCGGCGAACACTGAAGCTTTCTTT. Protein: CASSLAPANTEAFF.

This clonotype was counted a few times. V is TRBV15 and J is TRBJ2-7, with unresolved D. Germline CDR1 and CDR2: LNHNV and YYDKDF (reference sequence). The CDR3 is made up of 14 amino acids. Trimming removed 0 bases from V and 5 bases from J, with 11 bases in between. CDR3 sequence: CATSRDPRPDEQYF. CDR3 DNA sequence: TGTGCCACCAGCAGAGATCCCCGCCCCGACGAGCAGTACTTC.